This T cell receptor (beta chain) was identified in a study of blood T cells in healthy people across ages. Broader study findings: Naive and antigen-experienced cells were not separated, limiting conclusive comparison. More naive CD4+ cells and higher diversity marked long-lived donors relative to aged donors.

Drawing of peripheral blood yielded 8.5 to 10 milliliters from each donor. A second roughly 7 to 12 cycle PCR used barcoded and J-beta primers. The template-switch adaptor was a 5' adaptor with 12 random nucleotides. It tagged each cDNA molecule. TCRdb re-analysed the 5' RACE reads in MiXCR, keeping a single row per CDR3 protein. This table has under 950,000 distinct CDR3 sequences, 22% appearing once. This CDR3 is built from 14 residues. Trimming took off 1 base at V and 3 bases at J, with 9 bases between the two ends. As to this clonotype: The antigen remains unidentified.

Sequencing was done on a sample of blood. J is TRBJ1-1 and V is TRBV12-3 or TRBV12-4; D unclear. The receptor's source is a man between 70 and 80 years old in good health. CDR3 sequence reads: CASSLERSDTEAFF. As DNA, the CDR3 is TGTGCCAGCAGTTTAGAGCGGTCGGACACTGAAGCTTTCTTT.